These 20 T cell receptor beta chains were sequenced from one sample in a study of beta chain features in type 1 diabetes. Study-wide points: Significant though moderate, a shortening of TCRB CDR3s appeared in all four CD4+ subsets of Type 1 diabetes patients.

The entirety of the isolated RNA underwent reverse transcription, so expressed TCRB transcripts were sequenced. Method: immunoSEQ multiplex PCR; TCRdb's copy keeps in-frame clones and lacks some. The top ten hold about 0.027% of the sample, which has 250,000 or so clones, just over 20% seen once. These TCRs' antigens remain unknown. The sample comprised naive CD4+ T cells from blood. These receptors were obtained from a woman aged 35 to 49 with type 1 diabetes.

The chain has TRBV4-1 and TRBJ2-7, with a tentative D call TRBD2 (6 bases). Germline V gives CDR1 MGHRA, CDR2 YSYEKL. CDR3 length: 14 residues. V shed 1 base and J shed 6 bases, with 13 bases lying between them. The CDR3 spells CASSQALAHLEQYF. CDR3 in DNA: TGCGCCAGCAGCCAAGCGCTAGCGCACCTCGAGCAGTACTTC.

V is TRBV4-1 and J is TRBJ1-2; no firm D call. V was trimmed by 0 bases and J by 5 bases, leaving 10 bases between them. The CDR3 has 14 residues. Germline lookup yields CDR1 MGHRA and CDR2 YSYEKL. The DNA for the CDR3 is TGCGCCAGCAGCCAAGATCCGAACGGTTATGGCTACACCTTC. As protein: CASSQDPNGYGYTF.

V usage is TRBV5-1 and J usage is TRBJ2-7; D is unresolved. Germline CDR1 SGHRS, CDR2 YFSETQ. V lost 1 base to trimming and J lost 7 bases, with 12 bases between them. The CDR3 is made up of 13 amino acids. The CDR3 sequence: CASSLQAPGEQYF. CDR3 nucleotide sequence: TGCGCCAGCAGCTTGCAGGCCCCTGGGGAGCAGTACTTC. Looking up the rest from reference TRBV5-1 and TRBJ2-7 gives the full variable domain: KAGVTQTPRYLIKTRGQQVTLSCSPISGHRSVSWYQQTPGQGLQFLFEYFSETQRNKGNFPGRFSGRQFSNSRSEMNVSTLELGDSALYLCASSLQAPGEQYFGPGTRLTVT.

This clone has a handful of counts. The chain is built from TRBV2 and TRBJ2-3; D remains unclear. Germline V lookup: CDR1 SNHLY, CDR2 FYNNEI. V lost 11 bases and J 1 base, leaving 13 bases between the germline ends. CDR3 length: 13 residues. DNA for the CDR3: TGTGCCCGCAAGGCGACTCGCACAGATACGCAGTATTTT. Its protein is CARKATRTDTQYF.

The chain joins TRBV9 to TRBJ2-5; TRBD1 aligns across 12 bases. The V and J ends lost 0 bases and 5 bases, in that order; junction bases with no gene match: 11. Germline V CDR1 and CDR2: SGDLS, YYNGEE. The CDR3 contains 18 residues. The CDR3 DNA reads as TGTGCCAGCAGCGTAGGGGTGGAGGGACAGGGGGCATTGGAGACCCAGTACTTC. It is translated as CASSVGVEGQGALETQYF.

The chain has TRBV18 and TRBJ2-7; D is perhaps TRBD1 (5 bases). This CDR3 has 14 residues. With 4 bases removed from V and 1 base from J, the gap between germline ends came to 11 bases. Germline CDR1 is KGHSH and CDR2 is LQKENI. The CDR3 region is CASSLSQGSYEQYF. CDR3 coding DNA: TGTGCCAGCTCACTAAGCCAGGGATCCTACGAGCAGTACTTC.

This chain connects TRBV7-9 to TRBJ2-7; 7 nucleotides align to TRBD1. CDR3 length equals 12 residues. Germline CDR1 is SEHNR and CDR2 is FQNEAQ (reference sequence). Trimming took 4 bases from V and 8 from J; bases not matched to a gene: 5. The DNA for the CDR3 is TGTGCCAGCAGCTCAGACAGGGCCCAGCAGTACTTC. It codes for CASSSDRAQQYF. The full variable domain, completed using reference TRBV7-9 and TRBJ2-7, is DTGVSQNPRHKITKRGQNVTFRCDPISEHNRLYWYRQTLGQGPEFLTYFQNEAQLEKSRLLSDRFSAERPKGSFSTLEIQRTEQGDSAMYLCASSSDRAQQYFGPGTRLTVT.

The chain combines TRBV7-9 with TRBJ1-4; D gene uncertain. Looked up from germline, CDR1 is SEHNR and CDR2 is FQNEAQ (reference sequence). V dropped 7 bases and J dropped 8 bases, with 11 bases sitting between them. The CDR3 covers 12 residues. The CDR3 nucleotides are TGTGCCAGCACTTCAGGCGGGGAAAAACTGTTTTTT. The encoded protein is CASTSGGEKLFF.

The chain joins TRBV5-4 to TRBJ2-7; TRBD2 agrees at 10 bases. The length of the CDR3 is 13 residues. The V gene's germline CDR1 is SGHNT and CDR2 YYREEE (reference sequence). J was trimmed by 3 bases and V by 9 bases; bases with no gene match: 6. CDR3 coding DNA: TGTGCCACCACCAGGACTAGCGGCTACGAGCAGTACTTC. This gives the protein CATTRTSGYEQYF.

This clone has more than one count but fewer than ten. The rearrangement joins TRBV7-6 to TRBJ2-7; 8 bases agree with TRBD1. The germline V gene encodes CDR1 SGHVS and CDR2 FNYEAQ. The CDR3 spans 14 residues. With 11 bases clipped from V and 7 bases from J, the junction kept 16 bases outside the gene matches. CDR3 DNA: TGTGCCTGCTATGGCGGACAGGGAGTACGGGAGCAGTACTTC. Translation gives CACYGGQGVREQYF.

The rearrangement uses TRBV18 and TRBJ2-7; 11 positions agree with TRBD2. This CDR3 comprises 15 residues. The junction had 3 bases not matched to a gene; V was cut back by 1 base and J by 4 bases. The germline V gene has CDR1 KGHSH and CDR2 LQKENI. The CDR3 sequence is CASSPLAGGPYEQYF. The DNA for the CDR3 is TGTGCCAGCTCACCACTAGCGGGAGGGCCATACGAGCAGTACTTC. Combining the CDR3 with reference TRBV18 and TRBJ2-7 gives the whole variable domain NAGVMQNPRHLVRRRGQEARLRCSPMKGHSHVYWYRQLPEEGLKFMVYLQKENIIDESGMPKERFSAEFPKEGPSILRIQQVVRGDSAAYFCASSPLAGGPYEQYFGPGTRLTVT.

There are a few counts of this clone. DNA of the CDR3: TGTGCCAGCAGCTTAACAGGGGGCGCTGGGGCCAACGTCCTGACTTTC. Translation gives CASSLTGGAGANVLTF. This chain uses TRBV7-9 with TRBJ2-6; 9 nucleotides match TRBD1. J lost 2 bases, V lost 2 bases, and 1 base had no gene match. This CDR3 has 16 amino acids. The germline V gene has CDR1 SEHNR and CDR2 FQNEAQ (reference sequence). Variable domain in full (rest from reference TRBV7-9 and TRBJ2-6): DTGVSQNPRHKITKRGQNVTFRCDPISEHNRLYWYRQTLGQGPEFLTYFQNEAQLEKSRLLSDRFSAERPKGSFSTLEIQRTEQGDSAMYLCASSLTGGAGANVLTFGAGSRLTVL.

The chain couples TRBV7-3 to TRBJ2-3; D may be TRBD2 (5 bases). Germline V gene sequence: CDR1 SGHTA, CDR2 FQGTGA. Trimming removed 4 bases from V and 8 bases from J, with 13 bases in between. The CDR3 consists of 13 residues. The CDR3 reads CASSSPPLGTQYF. In nucleotides, the CDR3 is TGTGCCAGCAGCTCCCCCCCACTAGGTACGCAGTATTTT.

The sample holds a few counts of this clone. The chain carries TRBV5-1 and TRBJ1-1, with TRBD1 identical over 10 bases. The CDR3 is 13 amino acids. Trimming cost V 7 bases and J 3 bases; bases outside gene matches: 3. From germline, CDR1 is SGHRS and CDR2 YFSETQ. CDR3 coding DNA: TGCGCCAGCGCCGGACAGGGGGACACTGAAGCTTTCTTT. This codes for CASAGQGDTEAFF.

The V call is TRBV29-1, the J call TRBJ1-2; TRBD1 agrees at 7 bases. Trimming removed 8 bases from V and 8 bases from J; junction bases left unmatched: 11. Germline V lookup: CDR1 SQVTM, CDR2 ANQGSEA. The CDR3 is made up of 12 amino acids. In nucleotides, the CDR3 is TGCAGCACAAGCGACAGGGTAGAGGGCTACACCTTC. It codes for CSTSDRVEGYTF.

This clone has only a few counts. The chain combines TRBV5-6 with TRBJ1-1; D might be TRBD1 (6 bases). Germline lookup yields CDR1 SGHDT and CDR2 YYEEEE. The CDR3 has 13 residues. Trimming stripped 5 bases from V and 1 base from J, with 9 bases between. Here the CDR3 reads CASSPQGNTEAFF. The CDR3 DNA reads TGTGCCAGCAGTCCACAGGGGAACACTGAAGCTTTCTTT.

This rearrangement joins TRBV5-1 to TRBJ2-7; a weak D match, TRBD2 (6 bases). V dropped 0 bases and J dropped 8 bases, with 12 bases sitting between them. In germline, CDR1 is SGHRS, CDR2 YFSETQ. The CDR3 loop spans 13 amino acids. The CDR3 nucleotides are TGCGCCAGCAGCTTGGGCTTGGAGGGACAGCAGTACTTC. Translated: CASSLGLEGQQYF.

The chain recombines TRBV28 with TRBJ2-6; D is uncertain. Germline V gene data show CDR1 as MDHEN and CDR2 as SYDVKM. V shed 8 bases and J shed 2 bases, with 13 bases lying between them. The CDR3 contains 15 residues. The CDR3 nucleotides are TGTGCCAGCCAAGACGGCGAGGCTGGGGCCAACGTCCTGACTTTC. The encoded protein is CASQDGEAGANVLTF.

Only a few counts were recorded for this clone. The rearrangement links TRBV4-1 to TRBJ1-6; D is unclear. CDR1 MGHRA and CDR2 YSYEKL come from the germline V gene. The germline V and J ends were trimmed by 4 bases and 4 bases, with 14 bases remaining between them. This CDR3 has 16 amino acids. The CDR3 region has the DNA TGCGCCAGCAGCCGCGAACCTCAAATGTATAATTCACCCCTCCACTTT. This encodes CASSREPQMYNSPLHF.

This clone was observed a handful of times. The V gene is TRBV19, the J gene TRBJ1-2, with D possibly TRBD1 on 5 matching bases. The V gene's germline CDR1 is LNHDA and CDR2 SQIVND (reference sequence). V was shortened by 7 bases and J by 5 bases, with 11 bases between the two germline ends. This CDR3 is built from 12 residues. The CDR3 sequence: CASMRTPYGYTF. The CDR3 DNA is TGTGCCAGTATGAGGACACCATATGGCTACACCTTC.